This entry lists 25 T cell receptor beta chains sequenced from one sample in a study of blood T cell repertoires in COVID-19 (dated by TCRdb to the early 2020s). The method was the immunoSEQ multiplex PCR assay. TCRdb carries this immuneACCESS record with in-frame sequences only. Its versions omit some clonotypes, under half of them owing to an unresolved V gene in the studies checked, with the rest unexplained. The sample has roughly 200,000 clones on record, 82% of them singletons. Together, the top ten hold around 8% of the sample. Sequencing input: peripheral blood. These receptors all come from a woman older than 75 with COVID-19, enrolled during active disease.

This clone appeared a single time. This chain joins TRBV30 and TRBJ2-2, with 7 nucleotides matching TRBD1. The CDR3 sequence is 14 residues long. Germline CDR1 and CDR2: GTSNPN and SVGIG (reference sequence). The V and J ends lost 3 bases and 6 bases, in that order; junction bases with no gene match: 7. The DNA of the CDR3 is TGTGCCTGGAGGGCGAGGGGGCGTGCCGGGGAGCTGTTTTTT. As protein: CAWRARGRAGELFF.

V usage is TRBV5-1 and J usage is TRBJ2-3; 15 bases map to TRBD2. The trim removed 4 bases at V and 2 bases at J, leaving 11 bases unmatched. CDR3 length: 19 residues. From germline, CDR1 is SGHRS and CDR2 YFSETQ. CDR3 nucleotide sequence: TGCGCCAGCAGCCTTGCTCCGGGACTAGCGGGAGGTAACACAGATACGCAGTATTTT. It specifies CASSLAPGLAGGNTDTQYF.

The V call is TRBV28, the J call TRBJ1-1; tentative D call: TRBD1 (5 bases). This CDR3 has 13 amino acids. The V end lost 6 bases, the J end lost 5 bases, and 13 bases lay between the germline ends. The V gene's germline CDR1 is MDHEN and CDR2 SYDVKM. CDR3 bases: TGTGCCAGCAGGGGGCAGGGTTGGACTGAAGCTTTCTTT. Its translation: CASRGQGWTEAFF.

This rearrangement joins TRBV2 to TRBJ1-5, with 7 nucleotides matching TRBD1. This CDR3 comprises 14 residues. Germline V gives CDR1 SNHLY, CDR2 FYNNEI. The V segment lost 6 bases and the J segment 5 bases; nucleotides outside the gene matches: 7. CDR3 sequence reads: CASRLGTADQPQHF. CDR3 in DNA: TGTGCCAGCAGACTAGGGACAGCGGATCAGCCCCAGCATTTT.

The J gene is TRBJ2-5, the V gene TRBV6-6, with 7 bases that match TRBD1. Trimming cost V 8 bases and J 3 bases; bases outside gene matches: 6. The CDR3 consists of 13 residues. Per germline, CDR1 MNHNY and CDR2 SVGAGI (reference sequence). This chain's CDR3 is CASGRTGEETQYF. The CDR3, as DNA: TGTGCCAGCGGCAGGACAGGAGAAGAGACCCAGTACTTC.

The chain joins TRBV19 to TRBJ2-1, with 11 bases aligning to TRBD2. CDR3 length: 17 residues. Germline trimming cut 4 bases from V and 7 bases from J; bases unmatched to any gene: 12. Germline V lookup: CDR1 LNHDA, CDR2 SQIVND (reference sequence). The CDR3 sequence is CASSTYRSGGALNEQFF. The CDR3, as DNA: TGTGCCAGTAGTACATACCGTAGCGGGGGGGCTTTAAATGAGCAGTTCTTC.

CDR3 DNA: TGTGCCAGCAGTGCGGGGACAGGGACGAGCAATCAGCCCCAGCATTTT. Translating it yields CASSAGTGTSNQPQHF. This rearrangement joins TRBV6-1 to TRBJ1-5, with TRBD1 identical over 9 bases. Trimming took 4 bases from V and 1 from J; bases not matched to a gene: 5. Looked up from germline, CDR1 is MNHNS and CDR2 is SASEGT. The CDR3 sequence is 16 residues long.

This clone was seen once. The genes are TRBV4-2 and TRBJ1-4, with D hard to call. V was shortened by 0 bases and J by 4 bases, with 9 bases between the two germline ends. The CDR3 runs 15 residues. Per germline, CDR1 LGHNA and CDR2 YNFKEQ. The CDR3: CASSQEAPVNEKLFF. The CDR3 DNA reads TGTGCCAGCAGCCAAGAGGCCCCCGTTAATGAAAAACTGTTTTTT.

This sequence joins TRBV4-1 and TRBJ1-2, with a tentative D call TRBD1 (5 bases). This CDR3 spans 19 amino acids. Germline CDR1 and CDR2: MGHRA and YSYEKL. The ends were cut back, 0 bases at V and 7 bases at J, with 27 bases in the middle. The CDR3 sequence is CASSQDGVGAAKGPGGYTF. CDR3 DNA sequence: TGCGCCAGCAGCCAAGATGGGGTAGGGGCCGCCAAAGGGCCTGGTGGCTACACCTTC.

The rearrangement links TRBV12-3 or TRBV12-4 to TRBJ1-6; D ambiguous. The CDR3 covers 11 residues. V shed 10 bases and J shed 4 bases, with 5 bases lying between them. The CDR3 region has the DNA TGTGCCACAGGTTATAATTCACCCCTCCACTTT. Amino acid sequence: CATGYNSPLHF.

This clone was seen a few times. This chain links TRBV28 with TRBJ1-4; possible D gene TRBD1, 6 bases. Per germline, CDR1 MDHEN and CDR2 SYDVKM. The length of the CDR3 is 16 residues. The ends were cut back, 4 bases at V and 4 bases at J, with 16 bases in the middle. As DNA, the CDR3 is TGTGCCAGCAGTTATTCCCCGGGGGGGCTTAATGAAAAACTGTTTTTT. Translating it yields CASSYSPGGLNEKLFF. Looking up the rest from reference TRBV28 and TRBJ1-4 gives the full variable domain: DVKVTQSSRYLVKRTGEKVFLECVQDMDHENMFWYRQDPGLGLRLIYFSYDVKMKEKGDIPEGYSVSREKKERFSLILESASTNQTSMYLCASSYSPGGLNEKLFFGSGTQLSVL.

This clone has a handful of counts. The chain joins TRBV12-3 or TRBV12-4 to TRBJ1-1; 7 nucleotides agree with TRBD1. V trimming: 6 bases; J trimming: 7 bases; junction bases outside the gene matches: 5. This CDR3 has 12 amino acids. The DNA of the CDR3 is TGTGCCAGCAGCCAGGGACAGTATGAAGCTTTCTTT. Protein: CASSQGQYEAFF.

The V call is TRBV9, the J call TRBJ2-3; TRBD2 matches 9 bases. The germline V gene has CDR1 SGDLS and CDR2 YYNGEE. The CDR3 loop spans 18 amino acids. Trimming cost V 4 bases and J 8 bases; bases outside gene matches: 20. The CDR3 protein is CASSTPREGTSFVPTQYF. The CDR3 DNA sequence: TGTGCCAGCAGCACCCCCCGGGAGGGGACTAGCTTCGTGCCTACGCAGTATTTT.

This chain links TRBV18 with TRBJ1-6, with D perhaps matching TRBD1 (6 bases). Trimming stripped 2 bases from V and 6 bases from J, with 11 bases between. The germline V gene encodes CDR1 KGHSH and CDR2 LQKENI. The CDR3 has 15 residues. CDR3 DNA: TGTGCCAGCTCACCAAACGGACAGTTTAATTCACCCCTCCACTTT. As protein: CASSPNGQFNSPLHF.

This sequence joins TRBV3-1 (or the pseudogene TRBV3-2) and TRBJ1-6, with 7 bases identical to TRBD1. The CDR3 is made up of 16 amino acids. V shed 5 bases and J 9 bases; nucleotides not matched to a gene: 13. Germline V CDR1 and CDR2: LGHDT, YNNKEL (reference sequence). The CDR3 nucleotides read TGTGCCAGCAGCGCTCGACAGGGAAGAATTGGTTCACCCCTCCACTTT. This translates into CASSARQGRIGSPLHF.

V gene TRBV7-9 combines with J gene TRBJ1-1; TRBD1 might be the D (5 bases). This CDR3 spans 14 amino acids. V shed 3 bases and J shed 2 bases, with 10 bases lying between them. Germline V gene data show CDR1 as SEHNR and CDR2 as FQNEAQ (reference sequence). The DNA for the CDR3 is TGTGCCAGCAGCTTTCCCGGGACTAACACTGAAGCTTTCTTT. Its protein is CASSFPGTNTEAFF. Full variable domain (rest looked up from reference TRBV7-9 and TRBJ1-1): DTGVSQNPRHKITKRGQNVTFRCDPISEHNRLYWYRQTLGQGPEFLTYFQNEAQLEKSRLLSDRFSAERPKGSFSTLEIQRTEQGDSAMYLCASSFPGTNTEAFFGQGTRLTVV.

CDR3 protein: CASSSRTSGGYEQYF. CDR3 bases: TGTGCCAGTAGTTCTCGGACTAGCGGGGGATACGAGCAGTACTTC. The chain employs TRBV19 and TRBJ2-7; 13 bases align to TRBD2. Trimming took 5 bases from V and 4 from J; bases not matched to a gene: 5. The V gene's germline CDR1 is LNHDA and CDR2 SQIVND (reference sequence). The CDR3 has 15 residues.

V is TRBV28 and J is TRBJ2-7; maybe TRBD2 (5 bases). The V end lost 4 bases, the J end lost 2 bases, and 15 bases lay between the germline ends. CDR1 and CDR2 from the germline V gene are MDHEN and SYDVKM. This CDR3 contains 15 residues. CDR3 sequence (DNA): TGTGCCAGCAGTTCGGGGAGACTCGATACCTACGAGCAGTACTTC. Its protein is CASSSGRLDTYEQYF.

The rearrangement links TRBV11-1 to TRBJ2-7; tentatively, D is TRBD1 (6 bases). The CDR3 sequence is 12 residues long. Germline V gene sequence: CDR1 SGHAT, CDR2 FQDESV (reference sequence). V gave up 5 bases and J gave up 3 bases, with 8 bases separating them. The DNA for the CDR3 is TGTGCCAGCAGCACACAGGGCTACGAGCAGTACTTC. Protein product: CASSTQGYEQYF.

The J gene is TRBJ2-1, the V gene TRBV6-4; perhaps TRBD1 as D (5 bases). This CDR3 is 15 amino acids long. Trimming removed 0 bases at V and 10 bases at J, with 16 bases between. Per the germline V gene, CDR1 is MRHNA and CDR2 is SNTAGT. CDR3 loop: CASSDSIVQVPEQFF. For the CDR3, the DNA is TGTGCCAGCAGTGACTCGATTGTACAGGTACCGGAGCAGTTCTTC.

This clone was recorded a few times. The chain carries TRBV7-9 and TRBJ1-5; no firm D call. V lost 5 bases, J lost 4 bases, and 9 bases lay in between. The CDR3 is made up of 13 amino acids. Germline lookup yields CDR1 SEHNR and CDR2 FQNEAQ (reference sequence). CDR3 DNA sequence: TGTGCCAGCAGCCAGGTGTGGAATCAGCCCCAGCATTTT. This encodes CASSQVWNQPQHF.

This CDR3 is CATSREGAGQGYYGYTF. CDR3 sequence (DNA): TGTGCCACCAGCAGAGAGGGTGCGGGACAGGGGTACTATGGCTACACCTTC. The chain recombines TRBV15 with TRBJ1-2; 10 bases match TRBD1. Germline-derived CDR1 and CDR2 are LNHNV and YYDKDF (reference sequence). This CDR3 is built from 17 residues. Trimming at V came to 0 bases and at J to 3 bases, leaving 7 bases not matched to a gene. Full variable domain (remainder filled in from reference TRBV15 and TRBJ1-2): DAMVIQNPRYQVTQFGKPVTLSCSQTLNHNVMYWYQQKSSQAPKLLFHYYDKDFNNEADTPDNFQSRRPNTSFCFLDIRSPGLGDTAMYLCATSREGAGQGYYGYTFGSGTRLTVV.

This chain joins TRBV5-4 and TRBJ1-1; no clear D. V lost 2 bases, J lost 5 bases, and 13 bases lay in between. This CDR3 is built from 14 residues. The germline V gene encodes CDR1 SGHNT and CDR2 YYREEE (reference sequence). CDR3 coding DNA: TGTGCCAGCAGCTTTACACAACGGGGAACTGAAGCTTTCTTT. Its translation is CASSFTQRGTEAFF.

About this clone itself: This same CDR3 is encoded by further DNA sequences in the sample. V and J are TRBV18 and TRBJ1-1, with D possibly being TRBD1 (6 bases). V was trimmed by 2 bases and J by 8 bases, leaving 6 bases between them. There are 11 residues in the CDR3. CDR1 is KGHSH, CDR2 LQKENI, per germline. CDR3 residues: CASSPDREAFF. As DNA, the CDR3 is TGTGCCAGCTCACCAGACAGGGAAGCTTTCTTT. Full variable domain (remainder filled in from reference TRBV18 and TRBJ1-1): NAGVMQNPRHLVRRRGQEARLRCSPMKGHSHVYWYRQLPEEGLKFMVYLQKENIIDESGMPKERFSAEFPKEGPSILRIQQVVRGDSAAYFCASSPDREAFFGQGTRLTVV.

The chain combines TRBV9 with TRBJ1-4; maybe TRBD1 (6 bases). CDR3 length: 14 residues. The germline V gene has CDR1 SGDLS and CDR2 YYNGEE. The ends were cut back, 0 bases at V and 9 bases at J, with 12 bases in the middle. CDR3 sequence: CASSVGTGSKKLFF. The CDR3 DNA reads as TGTGCCAGCAGCGTAGGTACAGGGAGTAAAAAACTGTTTTTT.